This T cell receptor beta chain stems from a study of blood T cell repertoires in COVID-19. Across the study: Acute-phase and convalescent COVID-19 samples originated in the United States, Italy and Spain. The analysed material was cDNA or gDNA that came from T cells, B-cell-depleted T cells, or PBMCs.

Clones were sequenced by immunoSEQ multiplex PCR, and TCRdb holds only the in-frame ones, with some missing. The table lists approximately 150,000 clones, just under 80% of them singletons. The source material was peripheral blood. This clonotype was sampled from a woman aged 60-70 years with acute or convalescent COVID-19.

Here the CDR3 reads CASSQDTSGRVFSSYNEQFF. CDR3 DNA sequence: TGTGCCAGCAGCCAAGATACTAGCGGGAGGGTATTTAGCTCCTACAATGAGCAGTTCTTC. J is TRBJ2-1 and V is TRBV4-2; 13 bases are a match to TRBD2. Germline CDR1 and CDR2: LGHNA and YNFKEQ. The CDR3 spans 20 residues. V was clipped by 0 bases and J by 0 bases; unmatched bases: 8.